Listed below are T cell receptor beta chains from one sample, sequenced in a study of cytomegalovirus exposure and HLA in healthy donors. The table came from immunoSEQ multiplex PCR; TCRdb's copy has only in-frame clones and leaves some out. The sample has roughly 300,000 clones; roughly 85% are singletons. The sample was PBMCs. These receptors were collected from a man in his forties or fifties in good health and CMV-seropositive. Each CDR3 is given with its conserved first and last residue. D genes are given only for firm matches. Size is omitted from some rows. Given values are once, few, many or a class for expanded clones.

size: NA; D: NA; J: TRBJ2-7; V: TRBV7-9; DNA: TGTTCCAGCAGCTTTGGGGGGGCTCCCGGAGAGCAGTACTTC; CDR3: CSSSFGGAPGEQYF
size: NA; D: TRBD2; J: TRBJ2-7; V: TRBV9; DNA: TGTGCCAGCAGCGTAGGGGGACTAGCGGCATCCTACGAGCAGTACTTC; CDR3: CASSVGGLAASYEQYF
size: NA; D: TRBD2; J: TRBJ2-1; V: TRBV30; DNA: TGTGCCTGGAGTGTAAAAATGACTAGCGGGAGGGTCTCCTACAATGAGCAGTTCTTC; CDR3: CAWSVKMTSGRVSYNEQFF
size: NA; D: TRBD2; J: TRBJ2-1; V: TRBV5-6; DNA: TGTGCCAGCAGCTCGAGCGGGATTAGCTCCTACAATGAGCAGTTCTTC; CDR3: CASSSSGISSYNEQFF
size: NA; D: TRBD1; J: TRBJ2-7; V: TRBV7-2; DNA: TGTGCCAGCAGCGCGCGGACAGGGCTGGGAATTTACTTC; CDR3: CASSARTGLGIYF
size: once; D: NA; J: TRBJ2-7; V: TRBV19; DNA: TGTGCCAGTAGTATAGCCGGGACTGACTCCTACGAGCAGTACTTC; CDR3: CASSIAGTDSYEQYF
size: NA; D: TRBD1; J: TRBJ2-5; V: TRBV7-9; DNA: TGTGCCAGCAGCTCCAGGGACAGCGTTAGAGAGACCCAGTACTTC; CDR3: CASSSRDSVRETQYF
size: once; D: NA; J: TRBJ2-7; V: TRBV11-2; DNA: TGTGCCAGCAGCTTAGCTCCAATCCAGGGCGAGCAGTACTTC; CDR3: CASSLAPIQGEQYF
size: NA; D: TRBD1; J: TRBJ1-5; V: TRBV18; DNA: TGTGCCAGCTCATTCGACAGGGGCGCTCAGCCCCAGCATTTT; CDR3: CASSFDRGAQPQHF
size: NA; D: NA; J: TRBJ1-1; V: TRBV7-3; DNA: TGTGCCAGCAGCTTAGGGCAGCACACTGAAGCTTTCTTT; CDR3: CASSLGQHTEAFF
size: NA; D: TRBD1; J: TRBJ2-3; V: TRBV27; DNA: TGTGCCAGCAGCAAGACAGGGGGCGGGGGTACGCAGTATTTT; CDR3: CASSKTGGGGTQYF
size: NA; D: TRBD1; J: TRBJ2-7; V: TRBV4-1; DNA: TGCGCCAGCAGCCAGGAAGACAGGGGTTCCTACGAGCAGTACTTC; CDR3: CASSQEDRGSYEQYF
size: NA; D: TRBD2; J: TRBJ2-1; V: TRBV7-9; DNA: TGTGCCAGCAGCCTGACTAGCGTGACTGCGGATGAGCAGTTCTTC; CDR3: CASSLTSVTADEQFF
size: NA; D: TRBD1; J: TRBJ1-2; V: TRBV2; DNA: TGTGCCAGCATGGAGGACAGGGTTAACTATGGCTACACCTTC; CDR3: CASMEDRVNYGYTF
size: NA; D: NA; J: TRBJ2-7; V: TRBV27; DNA: TGTGCCAGCAAAACATTCCCATCCTACGAGCAGTACTTC; CDR3: CASKTFPSYEQYF
size: NA; D: TRBD2; J: TRBJ2-2; V: TRBV5-1; DNA: TGCGCCAGCAGCTTGGCTAGCGGGAGGGCCGGGGAGCTGTTTTTT; CDR3: CASSLASGRAGELFF
size: NA; D: TRBD2; J: TRBJ2-1; V: TRBV27; DNA: TGTGCCAGCAGTACCGGTTTGATAGCGGGACGCAATGAGCAGTTCTTC; CDR3: CASSTGLIAGRNEQFF
size: NA; D: NA; J: TRBJ2-7; V: TRBV9; DNA: TGTGCCAGCAGTTCTAGCTCCTACGAGCAGTACTTC; CDR3: CASSSSSYEQYF
size: NA; D: TRBD1; J: TRBJ1-1; V: TRBV6-5; DNA: TGTGCCAGCAGTGGACAGGGGGTTGAAGCTTTCTTT; CDR3: CASSGQGVEAFF
size: NA; D: TRBD2; J: TRBJ2-3; V: TRBV19; DNA: TGTGCCAGTAGAGGACTAGCGGTAGATACGCAGTATTTT; CDR3: CASRGLAVDTQYF
size: NA; D: NA; J: TRBJ1-4; V: TRBV5-1; DNA: TGCGCCAGCAGCTTGGAGGGGGGGACGCTAACCGAAAAACTGTTTTTT; CDR3: CASSLEGGTLTEKLFF
size: few; D: NA; J: TRBJ1-2; V: TRBV6-5; DNA: TGTGCCAGCAGAGGGACAATCGCTAACTATGGCTACACCTTC; CDR3: CASRGTIANYGYTF
size: NA; D: TRBD2; J: TRBJ2-2; V: TRBV6-6; DNA: TGTGCCAGCGGATTAGCGGGAAACACCGGGGAGCTGTTTTTT; CDR3: CASGLAGNTGELFF
size: NA; D: NA; J: TRBJ1-1; V: TRBV28; DNA: TGTGCCAGCAGTTTATCGGGATCTGAAGCTTTCTTT; CDR3: CASSLSGSEAFF